This T cell receptor (beta chain) comes out of a study of T-cell reconstitution after alpha-beta-depleted transplantation in children. About this clonotype itself: Its antigen is not identified.

Library preparation (for TCRbeta) was performed with unique molecular identifiers. Using its own MiXCR run on the PCR reads, TCRdb lists one record per CDR3 protein. The sample lists 440,000 or so distinct CDR3 sequences, approximately 41% seen once, with under 35% in the top ten. Study-level points and caveats: Reported findings indicate that, about two months after transplant, alpha-beta T cells came from several hundred expanded clones, which were derived from non-depleted graft cells. Recipient T cells and thymic progenitors that survived were the source of the high TCRbeta diversity seen at day 60 in some patients. T cells produced anew were the main source of T-cell counts and diversity one year after transplant.

Per germline, CDR1 LGHDT and CDR2 YNNKEL (reference sequence). V shed 5 bases, J shed 6 bases, and the junction held 9 bases outside the gene matches. The CDR3 runs to 15 residues. Source: PBMCs, taken before TCRalphabeta/CD19-depleted stem cell transplant. The sequence derives from a girl aged 2-10 years with aplastic anemia, due to receive a stem cell transplant. The rearrangement uses TRBV3-1 and TRBJ2-5, with 10 nucleotides matching TRBD2. The CDR3 is CASSSSGRAGKTQYF. CDR3 nucleotide sequence: TGTGCCAGCAGCTCAAGCGGGAGGGCCGGGAAGACCCAGTACTTC.